A selection of T cell receptor beta chains follows, all from one sample in a study of neurological immune-mediated disorders. In TCRdb, the 5' RACE reads were re-called with MiXCR into one record per CDR3 protein. The sample has fewer than 90,000 distinct CDR3 sequences; over 9% are singletons. Sequencing was done on a sample of PBMCs. The receptors derive from a man aged 35-49 years in good health. The CDR3 runs from the conserved cysteine through the conserved F or W. The order of the fields is clone size, J gene, D gene, V gene, CDR3 DNA, CDR3 protein. D genes are given only for firm matches. For some rows the clone size is stated as once, few or many, or as a class when expanded; others skip it.

>many|TRBJ2-1|TRBD2|TRBV9
TGTGCCAGCAGCGGGGCGGGAGAGGGCAATGAGCAGTTCTTC
CASSGAGEGNEQFF
>NA|TRBJ2-1|NA|TRBV5-1
TGCGCCAGCAGCTTGGGATTGAGCTCCTACAATGAGCAGTTCTTC
CASSLGLSSYNEQFF
>many|TRBJ2-3|NA|TRBV25-1
TGTGCCAGCAGTGGGCCAATAAGGGGTCGCACAGATACGCAGTATTTT
CASSGPIRGRTDTQYF
>many|TRBJ2-7|TRBD2|TRBV7-9
TGTGCCAGCAGCTTAGCGGGAGGGTCCTCCTACGAGCAGTACTTC
CASSLAGGSSYEQYF
>many|TRBJ2-7|TRBD1|TRBV5-6
TGTGCCAGCACTCGCGGGACAGGGCTATCCTACGAGCAGTACTTC
CASTRGTGLSYEQYF
>many|TRBJ1-2|NA|TRBV20-1
TGCAGTGCTGGGTTCCCACAAGAGGGCTACACCTTC
CSAGFPQEGYTF
>many|TRBJ2-3|NA|TRBV30
TGTGCCTGGAGTTGGGGCTCAGATACGCAGTATTTT
CAWSWGSDTQYF
>NA|TRBJ2-2|TRBD1|TRBV6-5
TGTGCCAGCAGTTCGGACAGGGCGTTCGCGAACACCGGGGAGCTGTTTTTT
CASSSDRAFANTGELFF
>many|TRBJ2-7|NA|TRBV6-1
TGTGCCAGCAGTGAACGTCTCCGCTACGAGCAGTACTTC
CASSERLRYEQYF
>few|TRBJ1-1|NA|TRBV5-1
TGCGCCAGCAGGGTCCGGACGGAGAACACTGAAGCTTTCTTT
CASRVRTENTEAFF
>many|TRBJ2-2|TRBD2|TRBV5-1
TGCGCCAGCAGCTACTTAGCGGGTTCGAACACCGGGGAGCTGTTTTTT
CASSYLAGSNTGELFF
>many|TRBJ2-1|TRBD2|TRBV14
TGTGCCAGCAGCCAAGGGGGAGGGAATGAGCAGTTCTTC
CASSQGGGNEQFF
>many|TRBJ1-1|NA|TRBV29-1
TGCAGCGTTGAAGGGTTCAGGCCGATAGGAGACACTGAAGCTTTCTTT
CSVEGFRPIGDTEAFF
>many|TRBJ2-3|NA|TRBV5-1
TGCGCCAGCAGCTTGGTAAGAGCCACAGATACGCAGTATTTT
CASSLVRATDTQYF
>many|TRBJ2-1|NA|TRBV6-1
TGTGCCGGATCTAGGGGCCGCTTCGATGAGCAGTTCTTC
CAGSRGRFDEQFF
>many|TRBJ1-1|NA|TRBV5-1
TGCGCCAGCACTGGGGTCGGTGAAGCTTTCTTT
CASTGVGEAFF
>few|TRBJ2-3|TRBD2|TRBV5-1
TGCGCCAGCAGCTTAGGGACTAGCGGGAATCCCACAGATACGCAGTATTTT
CASSLGTSGNPTDTQYF
>many|TRBJ2-1|NA|TRBV7-2
TGTGCCAGCAGCTTAGGGCTCCGCAATGAGCAGTTCTTC
CASSLGLRNEQFF
>many|TRBJ1-3|TRBD1|TRBV10-2
TGCGCCAGCAGTTGGACAGGCCCCCAGAAGACTGGAAACACCATATATTTT
CASSWTGPQKTGNTIYF
>many|TRBJ2-7|TRBD2|TRBV29-1
TGCAGCGCTGCGGGGGGCAGGGTGTACGAGCAGTACTTC
CSAAGGRVYEQYF
>few|TRBJ1-1|TRBD1|TRBV20-1
TGCAGTGCCCCCGGGAGGGGGCAGGGGAACACTGAAGCTTTCTTT
CSAPGRGQGNTEAFF
>many|TRBJ2-3|NA|TRBV5-1
TGCGCCAGCAGCTTTGGAGATACGCAGTATTTT
CASSFGDTQYF
>many|TRBJ2-3|NA|TRBV12-3/TRBV12-4
TGTGCCAGCAGTCCCTCGTTCGGGACAGATACGCAGTATTTT
CASSPSFGTDTQYF
>many|TRBJ1-2|TRBD1|TRBV9
TGTGCCAGCAGCGTATCCTCCAGGGGGCACAGGGGGGTCTATGGCTACACCTTC
CASSVSSRGHRGVYGYTF
>NA|TRBJ1-2|TRBD1|TRBV12-3/TRBV12-4
TGTGCCAGCAGTTTAACCGGGACAGATTATGGCTACACCTTC
CASSLTGTDYGYTF
>many|TRBJ2-1|TRBD2|TRBV7-2
TGTGCCAGCAGCTTACGGTCTAGCGGGCAGTTCTTC
CASSLRSSGQFF
>many|TRBJ2-1|NA|TRBV7-9
TGTGCCAGCAGCTTAGTTGCCCAAGGGCGGAATGAGCAGTTCTTC
CASSLVAQGRNEQFF
>many|TRBJ2-5|TRBD2|TRBV5-1
TGCGCCAGCGCGGAGGCTAGCGGGAGAGGGGAAGAGACCCAGTACTTC
CASAEASGRGEETQYF
>many|TRBJ2-3|TRBD2|TRBV7-9
TGTGCCAGCAGCTACCTAGCGGGGGGCCCGAATACGCAGTATTTT
CASSYLAGGPNTQYF
>many|TRBJ2-3|NA|TRBV5-1
TGCGCCAGCAGCCCCTTGGGGGCCACAGATACGCAGTATTTT
CASSPLGATDTQYF
>few|TRBJ2-3|TRBD2|TRBV20-1
TGCAGTGCTCCGAGCGGGGCCATAACAGATACGCAGTATTTT
CSAPSGAITDTQYF
>many|TRBJ2-3|TRBD2|TRBV7-2
TGTGCCTTGGTAGCGGGGCAATTCACAGATACGCAGTATTTT
CALVAGQFTDTQYF
>many|TRBJ1-5|NA|TRBV2
TGTGCCAGCAACGTACAGAAGGCTCAGCCCCAGCATTTT
CASNVQKAQPQHF
>many|TRBJ2-1|TRBD2|TRBV11-2
TGTGCCAGCAGCTTGGGGACTAGCGGGAGCGTTGAGCAGTTCTTC
CASSLGTSGSVEQFF
>many|TRBJ2-2|NA|TRBV6-5
TGTGCCAGCAGCCGCAGGGGTCAGAACACCGGGGAGCTGTTTTTT
CASSRRGQNTGELFF
>NA|TRBJ1-2|NA|TRBV28
TGTGCCAGCAGTTTGATCCAGAATCAACGCTACACCTTC
CASSLIQNQRYTF
>NA|TRBJ1-6|NA|TRBV27
TGTGCCAGCAGTTTATCTGGGAGTCTCGAGGATTCACCCCTCCACTTT
CASSLSGSLEDSPLHF
>many|TRBJ2-1|TRBD2|TRBV18
TGTGCCAGCTCACCGCTGACTAGCGGGAGCTCCTACAATGAGCAGTTCTTC
CASSPLTSGSSYNEQFF
>many|TRBJ2-2|NA|TRBV5-1
TGCGCCAGCAGCTTGGCTAACAGGGACACCGGGGAGCTGTTTTTT
CASSLANRDTGELFF
>NA|TRBJ2-2|NA|TRBV28
TGTGCCAGCAGTTCCCTAAGGGGCAGGACGAACACCGGGGAGCTGTTTTTT
CASSSLRGRTNTGELFF
>NA|TRBJ2-1|NA|TRBV6-4
TGTGCCAGCAATTTCCGCTTGGTCGATGAGCAGTTCTTC
CASNFRLVDEQFF
>many|TRBJ2-2|NA|TRBV5-5
TGTGCCAGCAGCCCCGCTCCAAGGCTAACCGGGGAGCTGTTTTTT
CASSPAPRLTGELFF
>few|TRBJ2-1|TRBD2|TRBV5-1
TGCGCCAGCAGCCCTTCTAGCGGGGGGCCCAATGAGCAGTTCTTC
CASSPSSGGPNEQFF
>many|TRBJ1-1|TRBD1|TRBV5-1
TGCGCCAGCAGCTTGGAGACAGGGGGCTTCGTAGCTTTCTTT
CASSLETGGFVAFF
>NA|TRBJ1-1|TRBD1|TRBV20-1
TGCAATAATATACAGGGGGCTAGCACTGAAGCTTTCTTT
CNNIQGASTEAFF
>few|TRBJ1-5|NA|TRBV6-6
TGTGCCAGCAGTTACTCGAGTGGTGGTCAGGGGAGCAATCAGCCCCAGCATTTT
CASSYSSGGQGSNQPQHF